What follows are 24 T cell receptor beta chains derived from one specimen sequenced in a study of blood T cell repertoires in COVID-19. Clones were sequenced by immunoSEQ multiplex PCR, and TCRdb holds only the in-frame ones, with some missing. The table records about 270,000 clones, roughly 86% of them present only once. Sequencing was performed on PBMCs or T cells enriched from blood (not recorded which). Receptors originate from a woman aged 18-35 years who had recovered from COVID-19.

The CDR3 region is CASSLRSQSSYEQYF. For the CDR3, the DNA is TGTGCCAGCAGTTTAAGGAGCCAAAGCTCCTACGAGCAGTACTTC. V gene TRBV27 combines with J gene TRBJ2-7; unclear D gene. The CDR3 covers 15 residues. CDR1 is MNHEY, CDR2 SMNVEV, per germline (reference sequence). V lost 2 bases to trimming and J lost 0 bases, with 11 bases between them.

The genes are TRBV5-4 and TRBJ2-7, with TRBD1 matching over 9 bases. Germline CDR1 SGHNT, CDR2 YYREEE (reference sequence). Unmatched junction bases numbered 4, after V lost 5 bases and J lost 1 base. This CDR3 is built from 14 residues. The CDR3 region is CASSPGTGSYEQYF. CDR3 DNA: TGTGCCAGCAGTCCCGGGACAGGGTCCTACGAGCAGTACTTC.

This clone was counted a few times. The rearrangement joins TRBV28 to TRBJ1-2; D perhaps matches TRBD1 (5 bases). The V gene lost 8 bases and the J gene lost 5 bases, with 12 bases spanning the gap. The CDR3 runs 12 residues. The germline V gene has CDR1 MDHEN and CDR2 SYDVKM. The CDR3 loop reads CASRGSRYGYTF. Here the CDR3 DNA reads TGTGCCAGCCGGGGGTCGAGATATGGCTACACCTTC.

The chain couples TRBV4-3 to TRBJ1-3; D might be TRBD1 (5 bases). V was pared by 4 bases and J by 1 base, with 11 bases between. The CDR3 has 15 residues. Germline V lookup: CDR1 LGHNA, CDR2 YSLEER. CDR3 in amino acids: CASSPSRGSGNTIYF. CDR3 coding DNA: TGCGCCAGCAGCCCGTCAAGGGGATCTGGAAACACCATATATTTT.

The chain is built from TRBV2 and TRBJ2-5, with 15 bases aligning to TRBD2. Germline lookup yields CDR1 SNHLY and CDR2 FYNNEI. The CDR3 has 14 residues. Unmatched junction bases numbered 3, after V lost 11 bases and J lost 2 bases. The CDR3 here is CAGLAGGGQETQYF. The CDR3 DNA reads as TGTGCCGGACTAGCGGGAGGGGGGCAAGAGACCCAGTACTTC.

The rearrangement links TRBV5-6 to TRBJ2-3; D is perhaps TRBD2 (6 bases). The CDR3 has 14 residues. The V end was cut by 0 bases, the J end by 7 bases, with 12 bases between. CDR1 is SGHDT, CDR2 YYEEEE, per germline. CDR3 bases: TGTGCCAGCAGCTTGGGGGACTCCGCTTATACGCAGTATTTT. Translated, it gives CASSLGDSAYTQYF.

The chain couples TRBV6-2 or TRBV6-3 to TRBJ2-7; 8 positions agree with TRBD2. Germline trimming cut 2 bases from V and 6 bases from J; bases unmatched to any gene: 12. This CDR3 has 16 residues. Per the germline V gene, CDR1 is MNHEY and CDR2 is SVGEGT. The CDR3 loop is CASSYPRMTSDCEQYF. In nucleotides, the CDR3 is TGTGCCAGCAGTTACCCGAGGATGACTAGCGATTGCGAGCAGTACTTC.

The chain recombines TRBV4-3 with TRBJ1-6; TRBD1 might be the D (5 bases). The V end was cut by 0 bases, the J end by 5 bases, with 8 bases between. The CDR3 is 15 residues long. Germline V gives CDR1 LGHNA, CDR2 YSLEER. CDR3 sequence: CASSQDRVDNSPLHF. The CDR3 nucleotides read TGCGCCAGCAGCCAAGACAGGGTAGATAATTCACCCCTCCACTTT.

The V call is TRBV15, the J call TRBJ2-5, with a weak D call TRBD2 (5 bases). The CDR3 has 15 amino acids. Trimming took 2 bases from V and 5 from J, leaving 15 bases between them. The germline CDR1 and CDR2 sequences are LNHNV and YYDKDF (reference sequence). Here the CDR3 DNA reads TGTGCCACCAGCAGACGCCTTTCGGGCGGGGAGACCCAGTACTTC. Translated, it gives CATSRRLSGGETQYF.

In its sample, this clone was seen once. The chain links TRBV12-3 or TRBV12-4 to TRBJ2-5; no clear D. This CDR3 is 13 amino acids long. Trimming took off 6 bases at V and 5 bases at J, with 13 bases between the two ends. This chain's CDR3 is CASSLDSLETQYF. DNA for the CDR3: TGTGCCAGCAGCCTAGACTCCCTCGAGACCCAGTACTTC.

The V and J genes are TRBV12-5 and TRBJ1-1, with 8 bases identical to TRBD1. This CDR3 region has 14 residues. The germline gives CDR1 LGHNT, CDR2 FRNRAP. Trimming cost V 6 bases and J 3 bases; bases outside gene matches: 6. CDR3 coding DNA: TGTGCTAGTGGACCCGACAGGGGTTACACTGAAGCTTTCTTT. This sequence encodes CASGPDRGYTEAFF.

The genes are TRBV9 and TRBJ2-5; TRBD2 agrees at 8 bases. The CDR3 totals 14 residues. V shed 4 bases and J 4 bases; nucleotides not matched to a gene: 6. The germline V gene has CDR1 SGDLS and CDR2 YYNGEE. This chain's CDR3 is CASSNRGGLETQYF. DNA of the CDR3: TGTGCCAGCAGCAATCGCGGGGGGTTAGAGACCCAGTACTTC.

V gene TRBV21-1 combines with J gene TRBJ2-2; the DNA was not used to check the table's D call, TRBD2. TRBV21-1 is an annotated pseudogene. The CDR3 has 19 residues. CDR3 sequence reads: CASSKGTSGGISGTGELFF. CDR3 DNA sequence: TGTGCCAGCAGCAAAGGAACTAGCGGGGGGATATCGGGCACCGGGGAGCTGTTTTTT.

The chain recombines TRBV7-9 with TRBJ2-7; 7 nucleotides match TRBD2. This CDR3 is built from 14 residues. Germline CDR1 reads SEHNR; CDR2 reads FQNEAQ (reference sequence). V was clipped by 0 bases and J by 6 bases; unmatched bases: 5. The CDR3 protein is CASSLAPGGGEQYF. Here the CDR3 DNA reads TGTGCCAGCAGCTTAGCGCCGGGAGGTGGCGAGCAGTACTTC.

This chain links TRBV7-8 with TRBJ2-7; D perhaps matches TRBD1 (6 bases). V gave up 5 bases and J gave up 3 bases, with 11 bases separating them. Per germline, CDR1 SGHVS and CDR2 FQNEAQ. The CDR3 is 13 residues long. The CDR3 protein is CASSPQDSYEQYF. CDR3 nucleotides: TGTGCCAGCAGCCCCCAGGACAGCTACGAGCAGTACTTC. Full variable domain (rest looked up from reference TRBV7-8 and TRBJ2-7): GAGVSQSPRYKVAKRGQDVALRCDPISGHVSLFWYQQALGQGPEFLTYFQNEAQLDKSGLPSDRFFAERPEGSVSTLKIQRTQQEDSAVYLCASSPQDSYEQYFGPGTRLTVT.

This clone was seen a few times. The rearrangement uses TRBV7-2 and TRBJ2-7; TRBD1 matches 9 bases. The V and J ends lost 1 base and 4 bases, in that order; junction bases with no gene match: 8. The CDR3 runs to 16 residues. Germline lookup yields CDR1 SGHTA and CDR2 FQGNSA. CDR3 region: CASSLESTDRGYEQYF. The CDR3 nucleotides read TGTGCCAGCAGCTTAGAGTCGACGGACAGGGGATACGAGCAGTACTTC.

This chain connects TRBV11-3 to TRBJ2-2; D ambiguous. The V end was cut by 1 base, the J end by 1 base, with 7 bases between. Per the germline V gene, CDR1 is SGHNT and CDR2 is YENEEA. The CDR3 contains 15 residues. The CDR3 nucleotides read TGTGCCAGCAGCTTAGCAGTCCTGAACACCGGGGAGCTGTTTTTT. Translation gives CASSLAVLNTGELFF. Using reference TRBV11-3 and TRBJ2-2 for the parts outside the CDR3, the full variable domain is EAGVVQSPRYKIIEKKQPVAFWCNPISGHNTLYWYLQNLGQGPELLIRYENEEAVDDSQLPKDRFSAERLKGVDSTLKIQPAELGDSAVYLCASSLAVLNTGELFFGEGSRLTVL.

This clone was seen only a few times. This rearrangement joins TRBV18 to TRBJ1-1; the D is unclear. CDR1 and CDR2 from the germline V gene are KGHSH and LQKENI. CDR3 length equals 19 residues. V was pared by 2 bases and J by 3 bases, with 25 bases between. The DNA for the CDR3 is TGTGCCAGCTCACCAAAACCCCCCTCAAGCCCTCGTCGAGACACTGAAGCTTTCTTT. It is translated as CASSPKPPSSPRRDTEAFF.

The count of this clone is one. The chain is built from TRBV30 and TRBJ2-5, with TRBD1 matching over 10 bases. Losses at the gene ends were 4 bases for V and 5 bases for J; bases not matched to a gene: 13. CDR3 size: 16 residues. Germline values: CDR1 GTSNPN, CDR2 SVGIG (reference sequence). CDR3 DNA: TGTGCCTGGAAACGTCCCTGGGGACAGGGGTTGGAGACCCAGTACTTC. Translated: CAWKRPWGQGLETQYF.

The chain uses TRBV29-1 and TRBJ1-5, with D possibly matching TRBD1 (6 bases). The CDR3 runs to 13 residues. From germline, CDR1 is SQVTM and CDR2 ANQGSEA. V lost 2 bases, J lost 10 bases, and 15 bases lay in between. The CDR3 nucleotides are TGCAGCGTTGAAATGGGGGGGGGCGGACCCCAGCATTTT. Its protein product is CSVEMGGGGPQHF.

This clone appeared a few times. The chain combines TRBV4-1 with TRBJ1-5, with 7 positions matching TRBD1. There are 17 residues in the CDR3. The germline gives CDR1 MGHRA, CDR2 YSYEKL. The V segment lost 1 base and the J segment 2 bases; nucleotides outside the gene matches: 8. CDR3 coding DNA: TGCGCCAGCAGCCAAGTGGGGACAGCCGCCGGCAATCAGCCCCAGCATTTT. Translated, it gives CASSQVGTAAGNQPQHF.

The chain uses TRBV6-5 and TRBJ2-1; D may be TRBD2 (5 bases). CDR3 length: 15 residues. CDR1 and CDR2 (germline): MNHEY, SVGAGI. Trimming left V 4 bases short and J 8 bases short, with 18 bases between. Here the CDR3 reads CASSSPGGGLDEQFF. For the CDR3, the DNA is TGTGCCAGCAGTTCCCCGGGCGGAGGTCTTGATGAGCAGTTCTTC.

The rearrangement joins TRBV5-6 to TRBJ2-7; a possible D gene is TRBD1 (6 bases). The CDR3 is 14 amino acids. Germline CDR1 and CDR2: SGHDT and YYEEEE. Trimming removed 2 bases from V and 5 bases from J, with 14 bases in between. The CDR3 bases are TGTGCCAGCAGCTTAGTGACAGGACGGGACGAGCAGTACTTC. Protein: CASSLVTGRDEQYF. The whole variable domain, remainder taken from reference TRBV5-6 and TRBJ2-7, is DAGVTQSPTHLIKTRGQQVTLRCSPKSGHDTVSWYQQALGQGPQFIFQYYEEEERQRGNFPDRFSGHQFPNYSSELNVNALLLGDSALYLCASSLVTGRDEQYFGPGTRLTVT.

This clone has a single count. The CDR3 DNA follows: TGTGCCTGGACAGGTGGGCAGCTGAACACTGAAGCTTTCTTT. This translates into CAWTGGQLNTEAFF. The chain carries TRBV30 and TRBJ1-1; D is uncertain. CDR1 and CDR2 from the germline V gene are GTSNPN and SVGIG (reference sequence). The V gene lost 4 bases and the J gene lost 0 bases, with 12 bases spanning the gap. CDR3 length: 14 residues.